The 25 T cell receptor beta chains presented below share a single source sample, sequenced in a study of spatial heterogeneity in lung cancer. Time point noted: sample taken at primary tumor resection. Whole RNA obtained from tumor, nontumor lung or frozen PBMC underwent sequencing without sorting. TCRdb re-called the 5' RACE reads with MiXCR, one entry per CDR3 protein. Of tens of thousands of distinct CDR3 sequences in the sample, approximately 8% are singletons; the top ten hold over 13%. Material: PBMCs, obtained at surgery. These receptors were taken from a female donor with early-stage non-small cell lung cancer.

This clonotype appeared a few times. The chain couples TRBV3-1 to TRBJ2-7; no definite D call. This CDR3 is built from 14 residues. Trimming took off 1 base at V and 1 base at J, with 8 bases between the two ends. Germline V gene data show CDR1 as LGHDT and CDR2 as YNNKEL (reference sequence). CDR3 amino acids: CASSQGPGSYEQYV. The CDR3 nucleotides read TGTGCCAGCAGCCAAGGCCCTGGTTCCTACGAGCAGTACGTC.

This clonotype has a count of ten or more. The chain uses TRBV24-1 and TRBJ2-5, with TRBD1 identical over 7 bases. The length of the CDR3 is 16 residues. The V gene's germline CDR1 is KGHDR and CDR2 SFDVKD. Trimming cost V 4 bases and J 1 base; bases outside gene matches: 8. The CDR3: CATSDPKRGLQETQYF. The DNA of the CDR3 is TGTGCCACCAGTGACCCGAAGAGGGGGCTCCAAGAGACCCAGTACTTC.

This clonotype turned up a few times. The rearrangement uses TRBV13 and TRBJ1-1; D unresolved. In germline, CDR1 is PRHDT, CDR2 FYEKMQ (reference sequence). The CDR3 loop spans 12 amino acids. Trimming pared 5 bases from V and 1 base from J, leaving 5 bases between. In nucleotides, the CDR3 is TGTGCCAGCAGCCCAGGGAACACTGAAGCTTTCTTT. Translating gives CASSPGNTEAFF.

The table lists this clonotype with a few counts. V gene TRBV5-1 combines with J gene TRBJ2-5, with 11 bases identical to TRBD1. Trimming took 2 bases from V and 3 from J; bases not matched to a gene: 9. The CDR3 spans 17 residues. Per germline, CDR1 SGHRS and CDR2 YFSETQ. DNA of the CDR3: TGCGCCAGCAGCTTCCTAGGGACAGGGGGAAACGAAGAGACCCAGTACTTC. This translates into CASSFLGTGGNEETQYF.

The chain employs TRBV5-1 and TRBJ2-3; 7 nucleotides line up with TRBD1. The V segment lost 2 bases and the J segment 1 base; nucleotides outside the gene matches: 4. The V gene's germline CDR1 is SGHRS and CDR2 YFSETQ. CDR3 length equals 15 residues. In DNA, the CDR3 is TGCGCCAGCAGCTTAAGGGGGCTGGGCACAGATACGCAGTATTTT. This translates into CASSLRGLGTDTQYF. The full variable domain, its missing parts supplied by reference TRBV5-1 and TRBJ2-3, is KAGVTQTPRYLIKTRGQQVTLSCSPISGHRSVSWYQQTPGQGLQFLFEYFSETQRNKGNFPGRFSGRQFSNSRSEMNVSTLELGDSALYLCASSLRGLGTDTQYFGPGTRLTVL.

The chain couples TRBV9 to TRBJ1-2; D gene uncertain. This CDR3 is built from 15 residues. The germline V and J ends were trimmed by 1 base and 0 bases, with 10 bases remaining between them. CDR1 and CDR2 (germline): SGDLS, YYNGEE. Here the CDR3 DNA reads TGTGCCAGCAGCGTAAGCCCAGCCCCTAACTATGGCTACACCTTC. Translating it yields CASSVSPAPNYGYTF.

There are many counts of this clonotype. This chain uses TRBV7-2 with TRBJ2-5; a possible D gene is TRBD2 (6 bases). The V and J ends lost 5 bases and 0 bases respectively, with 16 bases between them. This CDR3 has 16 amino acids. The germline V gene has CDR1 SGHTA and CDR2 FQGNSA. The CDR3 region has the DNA TGTGCCAGCAGCCCTCCTGGGGGGACGTACCAAGAGACCCAGTACTTC. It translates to CASSPPGGTYQETQYF.

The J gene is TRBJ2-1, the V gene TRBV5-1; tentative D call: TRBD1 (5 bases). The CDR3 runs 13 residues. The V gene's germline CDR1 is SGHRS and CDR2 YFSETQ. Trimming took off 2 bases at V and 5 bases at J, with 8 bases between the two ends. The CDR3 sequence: CASSLDRHNEQFF. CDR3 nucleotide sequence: TGCGCCAGCAGCTTAGACAGACACAATGAGCAGTTCTTC.

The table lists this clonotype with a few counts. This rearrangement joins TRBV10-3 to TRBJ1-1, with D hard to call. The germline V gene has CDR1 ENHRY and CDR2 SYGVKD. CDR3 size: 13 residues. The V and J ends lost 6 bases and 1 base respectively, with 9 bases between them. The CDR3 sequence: CAIRINRNTEAFF. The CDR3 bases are TGTGCCATCAGGATAAACAGGAACACTGAAGCTTTCTTT.

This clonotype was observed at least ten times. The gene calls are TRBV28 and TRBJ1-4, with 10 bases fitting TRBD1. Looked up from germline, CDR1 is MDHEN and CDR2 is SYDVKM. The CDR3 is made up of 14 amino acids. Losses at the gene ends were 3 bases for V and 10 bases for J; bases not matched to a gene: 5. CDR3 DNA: TGTGCCAGCAGTTTCGGGACAGGGGAGTTAAAACTGTTTTTT. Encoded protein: CASSFGTGELKLFF.

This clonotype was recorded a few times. CDR3: CASSSYSAIAKNIQYF. CDR3 in DNA: TGTGCCAGCAGCTCCTACAGTGCAATAGCCAAAAACATTCAGTACTTC. The V call is TRBV5-6, the J call TRBJ2-4; D gene uncertain. The CDR3 spans 16 residues. V dropped 3 bases and J dropped 0 bases, with 13 bases sitting between them. Germline assignment: CDR1 SGHDT and CDR2 YYEEEE.

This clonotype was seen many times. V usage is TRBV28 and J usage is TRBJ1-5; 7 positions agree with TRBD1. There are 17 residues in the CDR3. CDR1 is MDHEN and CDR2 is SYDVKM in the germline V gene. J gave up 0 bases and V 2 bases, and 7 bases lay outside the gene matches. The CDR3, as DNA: TGTGCCAGCAGTTTACCGATGGGACAGTATAGCAATCAGCCCCAGCATTTT. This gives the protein CASSLPMGQYSNQPQHF.

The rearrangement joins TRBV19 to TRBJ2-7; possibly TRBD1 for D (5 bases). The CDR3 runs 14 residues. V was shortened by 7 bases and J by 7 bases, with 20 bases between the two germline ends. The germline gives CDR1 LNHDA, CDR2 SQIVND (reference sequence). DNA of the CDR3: TGTGCCAGTACCGTCCAGGGAACGGTTGGGGAGCAGTACTTC. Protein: CASTVQGTVGEQYF.

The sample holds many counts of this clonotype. The CDR3: CASSAGVHTDTQYF. The CDR3, as DNA: TGTGCCAGCAGTGCCGGAGTCCACACAGATACGCAGTATTTT. The rearrangement joins TRBV12-3 or TRBV12-4 to TRBJ2-3; no clear D gene. V was pared by 5 bases and J by 2 bases, with 11 bases between. The CDR3 length is 14 residues.

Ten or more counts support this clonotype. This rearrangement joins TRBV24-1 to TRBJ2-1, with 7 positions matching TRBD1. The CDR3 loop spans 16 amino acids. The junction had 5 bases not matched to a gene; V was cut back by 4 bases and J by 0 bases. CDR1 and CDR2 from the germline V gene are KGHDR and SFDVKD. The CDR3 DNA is TGTGCCACCAGTGACGACAGGGCGAGCTCCTACAATGAGCAGTTCTTC. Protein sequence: CATSDDRASSYNEQFF.

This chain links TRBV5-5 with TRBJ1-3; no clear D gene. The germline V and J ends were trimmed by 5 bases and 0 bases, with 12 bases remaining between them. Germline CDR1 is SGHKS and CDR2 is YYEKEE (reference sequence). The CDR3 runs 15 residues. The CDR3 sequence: CASRVGPHSGNTIYF. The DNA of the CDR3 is TGTGCCAGCAGGGTAGGACCGCACTCTGGAAACACCATATATTTT. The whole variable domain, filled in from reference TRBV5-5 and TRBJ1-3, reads DAGVTQSPTHLIKTRGQQVTLRCSPISGHKSVSWYQQVLGQGPQFIFQYYEKEERGRGNFPDRFSARQFPNYSSELNVNALLLGDSALYLCASRVGPHSGNTIYFGEGSWLTVV.

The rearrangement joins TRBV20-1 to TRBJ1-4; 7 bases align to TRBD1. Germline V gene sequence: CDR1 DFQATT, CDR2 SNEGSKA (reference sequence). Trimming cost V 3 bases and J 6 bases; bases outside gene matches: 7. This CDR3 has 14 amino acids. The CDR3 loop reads CSASRTGPHEKLFF. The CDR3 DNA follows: TGCAGTGCTAGCAGGACAGGACCCCATGAAAAACTGTTTTTT.

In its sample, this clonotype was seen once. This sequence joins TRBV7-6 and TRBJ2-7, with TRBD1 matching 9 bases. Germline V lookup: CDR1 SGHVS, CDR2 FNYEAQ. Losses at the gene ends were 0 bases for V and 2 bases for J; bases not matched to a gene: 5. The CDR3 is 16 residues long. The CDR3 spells CASSLARDRVTYEQYF. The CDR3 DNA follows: TGTGCCAGCAGCTTAGCCCGGGACAGGGTGACCTACGAGCAGTACTTC.

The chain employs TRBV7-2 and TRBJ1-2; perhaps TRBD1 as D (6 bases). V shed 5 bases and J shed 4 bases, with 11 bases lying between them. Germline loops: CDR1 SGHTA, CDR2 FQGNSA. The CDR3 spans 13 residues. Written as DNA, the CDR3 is TGTGCCAGCAGCAAAGGGGGGGCCTATGGCTACACCTTC. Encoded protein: CASSKGGAYGYTF.

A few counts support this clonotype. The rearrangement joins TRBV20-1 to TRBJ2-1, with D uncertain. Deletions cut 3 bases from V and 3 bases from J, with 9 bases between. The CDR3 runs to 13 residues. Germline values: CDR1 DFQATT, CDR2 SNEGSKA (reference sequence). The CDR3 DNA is TGCAGTGCTAGGGCGCCAAACTACAATGAGCAGTTCTTC. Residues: CSARAPNYNEQFF.

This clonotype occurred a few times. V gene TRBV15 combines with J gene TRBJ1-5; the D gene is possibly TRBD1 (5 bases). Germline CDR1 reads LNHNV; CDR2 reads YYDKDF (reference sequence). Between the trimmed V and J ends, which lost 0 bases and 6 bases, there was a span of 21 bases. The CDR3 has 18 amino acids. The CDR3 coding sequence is TGTGCCACCAGCAGAGATGGTGGGACTCTAACGCTTGGTCAGCCCCAGCATTTT. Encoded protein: CATSRDGGTLTLGQPQHF. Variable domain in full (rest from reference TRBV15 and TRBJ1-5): DAMVIQNPRYQVTQFGKPVTLSCSQTLNHNVMYWYQQKSSQAPKLLFHYYDKDFNNEADTPDNFQSRRPNTSFCFLDIRSPGLGDTAMYLCATSRDGGTLTLGQPQHFGDGTRLSIL.

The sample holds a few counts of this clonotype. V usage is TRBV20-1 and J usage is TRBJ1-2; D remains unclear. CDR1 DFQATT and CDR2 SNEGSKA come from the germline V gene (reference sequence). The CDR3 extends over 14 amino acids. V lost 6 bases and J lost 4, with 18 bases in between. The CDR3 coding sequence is TGCAGTGCCAAATCGGGCCGCGACGGCTATGGCTACACCTTC. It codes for CSAKSGRDGYGYTF.

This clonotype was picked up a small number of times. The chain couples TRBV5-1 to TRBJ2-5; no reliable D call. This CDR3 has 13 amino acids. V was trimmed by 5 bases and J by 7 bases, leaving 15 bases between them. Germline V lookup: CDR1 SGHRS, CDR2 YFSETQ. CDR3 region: CASSYGSEGTQYF. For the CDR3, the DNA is TGCGCCAGCAGTTACGGCTCCGAAGGGACCCAGTACTTC.

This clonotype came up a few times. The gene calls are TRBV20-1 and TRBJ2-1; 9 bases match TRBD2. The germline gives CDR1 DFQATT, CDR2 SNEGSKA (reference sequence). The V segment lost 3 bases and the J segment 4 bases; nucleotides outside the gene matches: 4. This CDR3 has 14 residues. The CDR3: CSASSLAGYNEQFF. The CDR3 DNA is TGCAGTGCTAGCTCCCTAGCGGGGTACAATGAGCAGTTCTTC.

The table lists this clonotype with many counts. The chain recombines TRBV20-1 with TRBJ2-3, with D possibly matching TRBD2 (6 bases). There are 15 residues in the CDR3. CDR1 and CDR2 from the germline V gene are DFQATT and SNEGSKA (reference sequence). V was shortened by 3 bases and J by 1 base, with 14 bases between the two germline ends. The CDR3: CSARGPVAGTDTQYF. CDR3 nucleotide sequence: TGCAGTGCTAGGGGCCCAGTAGCGGGCACAGATACGCAGTATTTT.